The source of this T cell receptor beta chain is a study of cytomegalovirus exposure and HLA in healthy donors. About the study: The approximately 130 validation repertoires and the roughly 700 first-cohort repertoires shared a platform, a later analysis reported.

Repertoires were generated with immunoSEQ multiplex PCR, while TCRdb's copy carries only in-frame clones and drops some. This sample yields under 150,000 clones, of which approximately 90% are seen a single time; more than 5% belongs to the top ten. General study findings and limits: That first-cohort TCR clusters tended to co-occur in the 120 or so validation repertoires was found in a later analysis. Rarity held for most TCR sequences, but there were some public TCRs that occurred in many donors.

The length of the CDR3 is 17 residues. The germline gives CDR1 SGHDN, CDR2 FVKESK. Trimming removed 4 bases from V and 2 bases from J, with 21 bases in between. The study drew the donors from its roughly 120-subject validation cohort, separate from the approximately 700-subject first cohort. About this clone: The antigen is unknown.

The sample comprised PBMCs. This clonotype was obtained from a woman aged 18-35 years in good health and CMV-seropositive. This chain uses TRBV14 with TRBJ2-7; D is perhaps TRBD1 (6 bases). The CDR3 loop is CASSLRRDTHFTYEQYF. The CDR3 DNA reads as TGTGCCAGCAGCCTCCGAAGGGACACCCATTTTACCTACGAGCAGTACTTC.